A single sample is the source of the 24 T cell receptor beta chains below, sequenced in a study of shared clonotypes between healthy human individuals. Method: immunoSEQ multiplex PCR; TCRdb's copy keeps in-frame clones and lacks some. Of millions of clones listed, roughly 96% are singletons. The specimen was naive CD4+ T cells sorted from blood. Regarding subset: CD45RA+ positively selected. The source is a young man in good health.

The CDR3 loop reads CASSPRYTGGSDTQYF. In DNA, the CDR3 is TGCGCCAGCAGCCCAAGATATACAGGTGGTTCCGATACGCAGTATTTT. V gene TRBV23-1 combines with J gene TRBJ2-3, with a weak D call TRBD1 (5 bases). TRBV23-1 is treated as an ORF (open reading frame) with a function not yet certain. This CDR3 has 16 amino acids. V shed 6 bases and J shed 6 bases, with 22 bases lying between them.

As regards this clone: Other nucleotide sequences from this sample produce the same CDR3. The rearrangement joins TRBV7-8 to TRBJ1-2; maybe TRBD1 (5 bases). The CDR3 runs 13 residues. Trimming left V 5 bases short and J 1 base short, with 8 bases between. Germline CDR1 reads SGHVS; CDR2 reads FQNEAQ. CDR3 in DNA: TGTGCCAGCAGCCCCGACAGTAACTATGGCTACACCTTC. Translation gives CASSPDSNYGYTF.

This clone was detected once. One end of the junction varies from germline; a read error may be responsible. The gene calls are TRBV2 and TRBJ1-5; D perhaps matches TRBD1 (5 bases). The CDR3 length is 11 residues. CDR1 and CDR2 from the germline V gene are SNHLY and FYNNEI. The CDR3 loop is CASQGGQLQHF. The CDR3, as DNA: TGTGCCAGCCAGGGCGGCCAGCTCCAGCATTTT.

This clone was recorded only once. The J gene is TRBJ1-3, the V gene TRBV6-1; 7 positions match TRBD1. The CDR3 is 13 residues long. Germline loops: CDR1 MNHNS, CDR2 SASEGT. The J segment lost 4 bases and the V segment lost 5 bases, leaving 2 bases of the junction unmatched. The CDR3 DNA reads as TGTGCCAGCAGTCCGGGACAGGGAAACACCATATATTTT. Translated: CASSPGQGNTIYF.

The CDR3 DNA is TGCGCCAGCAGCCACCAAGGACAGGGAGGCGCAACTAATGAAAAACTGTTTTTT. This gives the protein CASSHQGQGGATNEKLFF. The rearrangement uses TRBV4-3 and TRBJ1-4; 8 nucleotides agree with TRBD1. Losses at the gene ends were 3 bases for V and 0 bases for J; bases not matched to a gene: 9. Germline loops: CDR1 LGHNA, CDR2 YSLEER. This CDR3 comprises 18 residues.

The chain couples TRBV6-5 to TRBJ1-2, with D possibly matching TRBD1 (6 bases). V lost 6 bases to trimming and J lost 1 base, with 9 bases between them. Looked up from germline, CDR1 is MNHEY and CDR2 is SVGAGI. This CDR3 contains 13 residues. Here the CDR3 reads CASRRQDNYGYTF. For the CDR3, the DNA is TGTGCCAGCAGGCGACAGGATAACTATGGCTACACCTTC.

The chain joins TRBV6-1 to TRBJ2-5; the match to TRBD1 covers 12 bases. The CDR3 is 16 residues long. In germline, CDR1 is MNHNS, CDR2 SASEGT. After removal of 3 bases from V and 5 bases from J, the junction contained 7 bases not matched to a gene. Here the CDR3 reads CASSDGDRGRQETQYF. The CDR3 DNA follows: TGTGCCAGCAGTGACGGGGACAGGGGGCGTCAGGAGACCCAGTACTTC.

This chain joins TRBV5-1 and TRBJ2-1, with 12 positions matching TRBD2. This CDR3 contains 16 residues. CDR1 SGHRS and CDR2 YFSETQ come from the germline V gene. V shed 0 bases and J 8 bases; nucleotides not matched to a gene: 6. DNA for the CDR3: TGCGCCAGCAGCTTGGAGGCTAGCGGGAGGGCCGATGAGCAGTTCTTC. Its translation is CASSLEASGRADEQFF.

The chain couples TRBV11-1 to TRBJ2-2; possibly TRBD1 or TRBD2 for D (6 bases each). The germline CDR1 and CDR2 sequences are SGHAT and FQDESV (reference sequence). This CDR3 spans 18 amino acids. Deletions cut 5 bases from V and 0 bases from J, with 19 bases between. CDR3 nucleotide sequence: TGTGCCAGCAGCCTGGGAAAGTGGGGGGCATCGAACACCGGGGAGCTGTTTTTT. This codes for CASSLGKWGASNTGELFF.

V gene TRBV27 combines with J gene TRBJ2-7; maybe TRBD2 (6 bases). The V end was cut by 0 bases, the J end by 1 base, with 13 bases between. CDR1 is MNHEY and CDR2 is SMNVEV in the germline V gene (reference sequence). The CDR3 is 16 residues long. CDR3 residues: CASSLSGGAGSYEQYF. CDR3 in DNA: TGTGCCAGCAGTTTATCAGGAGGGGCGGGTTCCTACGAGCAGTACTTC.

The DNA for the CDR3 is TGTGCCAGTAGTATTGGGACAGGACCTAACTATGGCTACACCTTC. This codes for CASSIGTGPNYGYTF. The J gene is TRBJ1-2, the V gene TRBV19; the match to TRBD1 covers 8 bases. In germline, CDR1 is LNHDA, CDR2 SQIVND (reference sequence). Trimming removed 3 bases from V and 0 bases from J; junction bases left unmatched: 3. The CDR3 totals 15 residues.

The chain uses TRBV4-3 and TRBJ2-3, with TRBD1 identical over 7 bases. The V gene end was trimmed by 0 bases and the J gene end by 14 bases; junction bases not matched to a gene: 8. The germline gives CDR1 LGHNA, CDR2 YSLEER. This CDR3 has 13 residues. In DNA, the CDR3 is TGCGCCAGCAGCCAAGATCGGGACAGTAGGAGGTATTTT. Amino acid sequence: CASSQDRDSRRYF.

The CDR3 loop reads CASSLDRNSPLHF. The DNA of the CDR3 is TGTGCCAGCAGCTTAGATAGAAATTCACCCCTCCACTTT. The chain has TRBV11-2 and TRBJ1-6; D unclear. The germline V gene encodes CDR1 SGHAT and CDR2 FQNNGV. V lost 0 bases and J lost 7, with 4 bases in between. This CDR3 is built from 13 residues.

V gene TRBV30 combines with J gene TRBJ2-3; 10 bases agree with TRBD1. Trimming removed 1 base from V and 4 bases from J; junction bases left unmatched: 2. Germline-derived CDR1 and CDR2 are GTSNPN and SVGIG (reference sequence). CDR3 length: 14 residues. The CDR3 spells CAWSGGTGADTQYF. The CDR3 DNA reads TGTGCCTGGAGTGGCGGGACAGGGGCAGATACGCAGTATTTT.

The gene calls are TRBV6-1 and TRBJ2-7, with D possibly matching TRBD1 (7 bases). Between the trimmed V and J ends, which lost 6 bases and 4 bases, there was a span of 16 bases. This CDR3 has 14 residues. Germline CDR1 and CDR2: MNHNS and SASEGT. The DNA for the CDR3 is TGTGCCAGCAGACCCCCAGGGGGGACTTACGAGCAGTACTTC. Amino acid sequence: CASRPPGGTYEQYF.

The V and J genes are TRBV2 and TRBJ1-5; D is possibly TRBD1 (6 bases). V was pared by 6 bases and J by 0 bases, with 12 bases between. The CDR3 is 15 amino acids. Germline V gene lookup returns CDR1 SNHLY and CDR2 FYNNEI. As DNA, the CDR3 is TGTGCCAGCAGGGGGACACTATTTAGCAATCAGCCCCAGCATTTT. This translates into CASRGTLFSNQPQHF.

The gene calls are TRBV28 and TRBJ1-1, with 11 bases aligning to TRBD1. Germline V lookup: CDR1 MDHEN, CDR2 SYDVKM. The length of the CDR3 is 16 residues. Trimming removed 6 bases from V and 5 bases from J; junction bases left unmatched: 11. The CDR3 nucleotides read TGTGCCAGCAGACTTGGACAGGGGGCAGGTGGAACTGAAGCTTTCTTT. Translation: CASRLGQGAGGTEAFF.

The chain uses TRBV2 and TRBJ2-1; the match to TRBD2 covers 8 bases. In germline, CDR1 is SNHLY, CDR2 FYNNEI. V shed 3 bases, J shed 4 bases, and the junction held 5 bases outside the gene matches. The CDR3 runs to 15 residues. The CDR3 region is CASSEGSGNYNEQFF. DNA of the CDR3: TGTGCCAGCAGTGAGGGTAGCGGGAATTACAATGAGCAGTTCTTC.

For this clone: Within the sample, other DNA sequences also encode this same CDR3. The chain recombines TRBV5-1 with TRBJ2-7, with D possibly TRBD2 on 6 matching bases. Trimming removed 0 bases at V and 6 bases at J, with 7 bases between. This CDR3 has 12 amino acids. Germline assignment: CDR1 SGHRS and CDR2 YFSETQ. The CDR3 region is CASSLAGGEQYF. In DNA, the CDR3 is TGCGCCAGCAGCTTGGCCGGGGGCGAGCAGTACTTC.

The rearrangement uses TRBV6-6 and TRBJ1-5; 7 positions match TRBD1. The length of the CDR3 is 14 residues. Germline CDR1 reads MNHNY; CDR2 reads SVGAGI (reference sequence). Trimming took 7 bases from V and 7 from J; bases not matched to a gene: 10. The CDR3 bases are TGTGCCAGCAAAAACAGGGGAGAACGCCAGCCCCAGCATTTT. Translated: CASKNRGERQPQHF.

V usage is TRBV6-5 and J usage is TRBJ1-6; no firm D call. V gave up 6 bases and J gave up 10 bases, with 7 bases separating them. CDR3 length equals 11 residues. Germline V gene lookup returns CDR1 MNHEY and CDR2 SVGAGI. The CDR3 bases are TGTGCCAGCAGCCACGGGTCACCCCTCCACTTT. Translating gives CASSHGSPLHF.

This chain joins TRBV7-9 and TRBJ2-5; 8 nucleotides match TRBD2. The CDR3 sequence is 16 residues long. In germline, CDR1 is SEHNR, CDR2 FQNEAQ (reference sequence). Germline trimming cut 5 bases from V and 7 bases from J; bases unmatched to any gene: 15. CDR3 amino acids: CASSTRLAGASGTQYF. In DNA form, the CDR3 reads TGTGCCAGCAGCACCCGGCTAGCGGGCGCCTCAGGGACCCAGTACTTC.

The chain combines TRBV28 with TRBJ1-4, with 7 bases identical to TRBD1. The CDR3 runs to 14 residues. J lost 1 base, V lost 7 bases, and 3 bases had no gene match. The germline gives CDR1 MDHEN, CDR2 SYDVKM. The CDR3 nucleotides read TGTGCCAGCACCCCAGGGGGAACTAATGAAAAACTGTTTTTT. This codes for CASTPGGTNEKLFF. Full variable domain (rest looked up from reference TRBV28 and TRBJ1-4): DVKVTQSSRYLVKRTGEKVFLECVQDMDHENMFWYRQDPGLGLRLIYFSYDVKMKEKGDIPEGYSVSREKKERFSLILESASTNQTSMYLCASTPGGTNEKLFFGSGTQLSVL.

This clone was found once. Other nucleotide sequences from this sample produce the same CDR3. J is TRBJ2-7 and V is TRBV5-1; 7 bases are a match to TRBD2. The J segment lost 7 bases and the V segment lost 2 bases, leaving 0 bases of the junction unmatched. This CDR3 is built from 11 residues. Germline values: CDR1 SGHRS, CDR2 YFSETQ. In DNA, the CDR3 is TGCGCCAGCAGCTTAGCGGGGGAGCAGTACTTC. This sequence encodes CASSLAGEQYF.